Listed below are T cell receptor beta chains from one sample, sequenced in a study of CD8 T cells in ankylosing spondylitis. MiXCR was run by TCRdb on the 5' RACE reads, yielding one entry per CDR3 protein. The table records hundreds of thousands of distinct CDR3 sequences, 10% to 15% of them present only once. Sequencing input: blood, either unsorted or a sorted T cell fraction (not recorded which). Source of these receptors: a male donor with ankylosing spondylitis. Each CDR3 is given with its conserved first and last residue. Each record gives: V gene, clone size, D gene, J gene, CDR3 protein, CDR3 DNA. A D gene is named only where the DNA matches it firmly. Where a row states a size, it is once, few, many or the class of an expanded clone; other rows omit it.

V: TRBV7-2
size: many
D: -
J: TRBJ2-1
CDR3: CASSLALDGGEQFF
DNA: TGTGCCAGCAGCTTAGCGCTGGACGGCGGTGAGCAGTTCTTC

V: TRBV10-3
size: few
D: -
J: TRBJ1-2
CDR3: CAIKYRGTSDGYTF
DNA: TGTGCCATCAAATATAGGGGGACTTCGGATGGCTACACCTTC

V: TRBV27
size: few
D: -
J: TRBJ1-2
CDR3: CASSTRDTYGYTF
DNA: TGTGCCAGCAGTACCAGGGATACCTATGGCTACACCTTC

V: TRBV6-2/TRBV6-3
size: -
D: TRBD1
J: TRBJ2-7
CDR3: CATRSGTGRTHSDEQYF
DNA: TGTGCCACCCGTTCCGGGACAGGGAGAACCCACTCGGACGAGCAGTACTTC

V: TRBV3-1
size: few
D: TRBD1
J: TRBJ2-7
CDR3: CASSRDSLNYEQYF
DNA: TGTGCCAGCAGCCGGGACAGCCTGAATTACGAGCAGTACTTC

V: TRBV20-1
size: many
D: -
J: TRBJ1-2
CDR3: CSAREATNYGYTF
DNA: TGCAGTGCTAGAGAGGCTACAAACTATGGCTACACCTTC

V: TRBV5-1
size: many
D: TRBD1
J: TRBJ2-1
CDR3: CASSLGQGANNEQFF
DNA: TGCGCCAGCAGCTTGGGACAGGGGGCGAACAATGAGCAGTTCTTC

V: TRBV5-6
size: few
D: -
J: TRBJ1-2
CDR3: CASSPRGEGYGYTF
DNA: TGTGCCAGCAGCCCGCGGGGGGAGGGCTATGGCTACACCTTC

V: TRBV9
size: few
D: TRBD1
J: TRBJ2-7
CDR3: CASSEGAASYEQYF
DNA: TGTGCCAGCAGCGAGGGGGCCGCAAGCTACGAGCAGTACTTC

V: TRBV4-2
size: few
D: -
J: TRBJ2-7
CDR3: CASSQISADTTYEQYF
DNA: TGTGCCAGCAGCCAAATTTCAGCGGACACAACCTACGAGCAGTACTTC

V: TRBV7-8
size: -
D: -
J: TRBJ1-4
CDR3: CASRFRAMDEKLFF
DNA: TGTGCCAGCAGGTTCCGGGCGATGGATGAAAAACTGTTTTTT

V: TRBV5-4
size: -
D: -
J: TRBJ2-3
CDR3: CASSMGTMSTDTQYF
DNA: TGTGCCAGCAGCATGGGAACAATGAGCACAGATACGCAGTATTTT

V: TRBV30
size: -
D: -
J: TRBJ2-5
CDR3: CAWGAGTVGTQETQYF
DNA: TGTGCCTGGGGTGCCGGGACGGTGGGGACCCAAGAGACCCAGTACTTC

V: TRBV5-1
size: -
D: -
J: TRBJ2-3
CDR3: CASRETGNTQYF
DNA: TGCGCCAGCAGAGAGACGGGGAATACGCAGTATTTT

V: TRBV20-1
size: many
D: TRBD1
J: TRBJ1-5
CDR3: CSARTGPNQPQHF
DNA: TGCAGTGCCAGGACAGGGCCCAATCAGCCCCAGCATTTT

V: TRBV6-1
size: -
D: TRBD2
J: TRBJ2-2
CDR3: CASSGLANGGELFF
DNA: TGTGCCAGCAGTGGACTAGCCAACGGTGGGGAGCTGTTTTTT

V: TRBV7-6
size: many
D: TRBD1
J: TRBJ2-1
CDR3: CASSSTGGYEQFF
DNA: TGTGCCAGCAGCTCGACAGGGGGCTACGAGCAGTTCTTC

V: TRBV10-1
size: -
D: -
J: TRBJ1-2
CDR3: CASSESGRDYGYTF
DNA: TGCGCCAGCAGTGAGTCCGGCAGGGACTATGGCTACACCTTC